The 17 T cell receptor beta chains reported below all come from one sample, sequenced in a study of T cells in tuberculosis. Using immunoSEQ multiplex PCR, the repertoire was profiled, and TCRdb retains in-frame clones only, with some absent. The repertoire includes 30,000 to 35,000 clones, just under 97% of them detected once, and over 2% sits in the top ten. Sequencing was carried out using PBMCs. The source is a donor between 10 and 35 years old with latent tuberculosis or without tuberculosis infection.

The chain couples TRBV7-9 to TRBJ1-3; D call uncertain. Trimming removed 3 bases at V and 0 bases at J, with 12 bases between. This CDR3 is 16 amino acids long. The germline CDR1 and CDR2 sequences are SEHNR and FQNEAQ (reference sequence). CDR3 loop: CASSFAAATSGNTIYF. CDR3 DNA sequence: TGTGCCAGCAGCTTCGCGGCAGCGACCTCTGGAAACACCATATATTTT.

CDR3 sequence reads: CSVGGFGTSGRSSYNEQFF. CDR3 nucleotides: TGCAGCGTTGGGGGTTTTGGGACTAGCGGGAGGAGCTCCTACAATGAGCAGTTCTTC. The J gene is TRBJ2-1, the V gene TRBV29-1, with 15 nucleotides matching TRBD2. V dropped 4 bases and J dropped 0; count of bases not matched to a gene: 10. The germline V gene encodes CDR1 SQVTM and CDR2 ANQGSEA. CDR3 length: 19 residues.

This chain uses TRBV27 with TRBJ2-1, with 7 bases aligning to TRBD2. The germline V gene has CDR1 MNHEY and CDR2 SMNVEV (reference sequence). With 6 bases clipped from V and 5 bases from J, the junction kept 7 bases outside the gene matches. This CDR3 has 14 residues. The DNA for the CDR3 is TGTGCCAGCAGGGGGAGCGGGAAAAACAATGAGCAGTTCTTC. As protein: CASRGSGKNNEQFF.

V usage is TRBV4-1 and J usage is TRBJ2-7; 10 bases are a match to TRBD2. The CDR3 is made up of 16 amino acids. Germline V gene data show CDR1 as MGHRA and CDR2 as YSYEKL. The V gene end was trimmed by 1 base and the J gene end by 2 bases; junction bases not matched to a gene: 5. The CDR3 loop is CASSQVRAGGPYEQYF. Written as DNA, the CDR3 is TGCGCCAGCAGCCAAGTCCGAGCGGGAGGGCCCTACGAGCAGTACTTC.

This clone was detected only a few times. The rearrangement joins TRBV4-2 to TRBJ1-1; no clear D gene. The V end was cut by 4 bases, the J end by 3 bases, with 9 bases between. The CDR3 extends over 13 amino acids. CDR1 LGHNA and CDR2 YNFKEQ come from the germline V gene. The CDR3 reads CASSPSVDTEAFF. DNA for the CDR3: TGTGCCAGCAGCCCCTCGGTGGACACTGAAGCTTTCTTT.

This clone was seen just once. The gene calls are TRBV4-2 and TRBJ2-3, with 11 bases aligning to TRBD2. This CDR3 is built from 18 residues. Germline lookup yields CDR1 LGHNA and CDR2 YNFKEQ. The V gene end was trimmed by 1 base and the J gene end by 3 bases; junction bases not matched to a gene: 9. CDR3 bases: TGTGCCAGCAGCCAAGGCCTACTAGCGGGAGAGGGAACAGATACGCAGTATTTT. Its translation is CASSQGLLAGEGTDTQYF.

This sequence joins TRBV5-1 and TRBJ1-1, with no clear D. Trimming removed 4 bases at V and 5 bases at J, with 9 bases between. Germline V gives CDR1 SGHRS, CDR2 YFSETQ. The CDR3 sequence is 12 residues long. The CDR3 nucleotides are TGCGCCAGCAGCCCTCTGAGAACTGAAGCTTTCTTT. Protein sequence: CASSPLRTEAFF.

The V call is TRBV7-8, the J call TRBJ2-7, with 12 bases that match TRBD1. The ends lost 3 bases at V and 6 bases at J; junction bases unmatched: 3. Germline V gene data show CDR1 as SGHVS and CDR2 as FQNEAQ. The CDR3 totals 14 residues. For the CDR3, the DNA is TGTGCCAGCAGCTTGGGACAGGGGGCTTTCGAGCAGTACTTC. It encodes CASSLGQGAFEQYF.

The V call is TRBV27, the J call TRBJ2-7; D not certain. Per germline, CDR1 MNHEY and CDR2 SMNVEV (reference sequence). V was trimmed by 6 bases and J by 0 bases, leaving 12 bases between them. The CDR3 runs to 14 residues. The CDR3: CASSTTGPSYEQYF. The CDR3 coding sequence is TGTGCCAGCAGCACCACGGGTCCCTCCTACGAGCAGTACTTC.

The J gene is TRBJ1-6, the V gene TRBV7-2, with TRBD1 matching 9 bases. The CDR3 is made up of 14 amino acids. V was clipped by 5 bases and J by 9 bases; unmatched bases: 5. CDR1 is SGHTA and CDR2 is FQGNSA in the germline V gene. CDR3 in DNA: TGTGCCAGCAGCCCCGGGACAGGGACTTCACCCCTCCACTTT. Amino acids: CASSPGTGTSPLHF.

The rearrangement joins TRBV28 to TRBJ2-7, with a possible D match to TRBD1 (6 bases). CDR3 size: 13 residues. Germline CDR1 and CDR2: MDHEN and SYDVKM. Trimming removed 6 bases at V and 4 bases at J, with 13 bases between. CDR3 residues: CASRSGVRYEQYF. CDR3 bases: TGTGCCAGCAGATCAGGGGTTAGGTACGAGCAGTACTTC.

This rearrangement joins TRBV28 to TRBJ1-5; 7 positions match TRBD1. The CDR3 spans 18 residues. Germline CDR1 reads MDHEN; CDR2 reads SYDVKM. The ends lost 1 base at V and 0 bases at J; junction bases unmatched: 9. CDR3 sequence reads: CASSLYWTGWGSNQPQHF. CDR3 DNA: TGTGCCAGCAGTTTATATTGGACAGGCTGGGGTAGCAATCAGCCCCAGCATTTT.

This clone occurred once. The rearrangement uses TRBV11-3 and TRBJ2-3, with TRBD1 matching 11 bases. The germline V gene has CDR1 SGHNT and CDR2 YENEEA. J gave up 2 bases and V 5 bases, and 6 bases lay outside the gene matches. This CDR3 comprises 16 residues. CDR3 residues: CASSPGQGAVTDTQYF. DNA of the CDR3: TGTGCCAGCAGCCCCGGACAGGGGGCAGTCACAGATACGCAGTATTTT.

The V gene is TRBV5-1, the J gene TRBJ2-7; no clear D. This CDR3 region has 14 residues. CDR1 and CDR2 from the germline V gene are SGHRS and YFSETQ. Trimming shortened V by 3 bases and J by 2 bases, and 12 bases separated the two germline ends. The CDR3 loop reads CASSSTRLAYEQYF. The CDR3 bases are TGCGCCAGCAGCTCCACCCGGCTAGCCTACGAGCAGTACTTC.

This rearrangement joins TRBV4-1 to TRBJ1-2, with D possibly being TRBD1 (6 bases). V was pared by 0 bases and J by 2 bases, with 10 bases between. The germline V gene has CDR1 MGHRA and CDR2 YSYEKL. This CDR3 region has 15 residues. The CDR3 protein is CASSQEGRGNYGYTF. In DNA, the CDR3 is TGCGCCAGCAGCCAAGAGGGCAGGGGCAACTATGGCTACACCTTC.

The rearrangement uses TRBV29-1 and TRBJ1-2, with 7 nucleotides matching TRBD1. The CDR3 runs to 13 residues. The V and J ends lost 2 bases and 4 bases, in that order; junction bases with no gene match: 4. Germline loops: CDR1 SQVTM, CDR2 ANQGSEA. CDR3 bases: TGCAGCGTTGAAAACCGGGACAGCTATGGCTACACCTTC. This translates into CSVENRDSYGYTF.

This clone has only one observation. This sequence joins TRBV5-4 and TRBJ2-3; 7 nucleotides line up with TRBD1. V was pared by 4 bases and J by 1 base, with 6 bases of the junction left unmatched. CDR1 is SGHNT, CDR2 YYREEE, per germline (reference sequence). This CDR3 spans 15 amino acids. The CDR3 region is CASSEWTGGTDTQYF. CDR3 coding DNA: TGTGCCAGCAGCGAATGGACAGGAGGCACAGATACGCAGTATTTT.